The 5 T cell receptor beta chains below all came from one sample that was sequenced in a study of OX40 agonist ivuxolimab in advanced cancers. The library relied on the immunoSEQ multiplex PCR assay. TCRdb limited this immuneACCESS table to in-frame rearrangements with V and J called. A share of clones is missing; checked studies link under half to unresolved V genes, and the rest is unexplained. For this sample there are 45,000 to 70,000 clones; more than 70% appear just once. The biggest ten clones account for 0.85% to 1% of the sample. Sequenced here: CD4+ or CD8+ T cells sorted from blood, sampled in a trial of the OX40 agonist ivuxolimab. All receptors come from an adult with an advanced solid tumor such as melanoma, head and neck, liver or kidney cancer.

V and J are TRBV7-9 and TRBJ1-3; D remains ambiguous. With 0 bases removed from V and 0 bases from J, the gap between germline ends came to 6 bases. This CDR3 is built from 15 residues. CDR1 and CDR2 (germline): SEHNR, FQNEAQ (reference sequence). The CDR3 DNA follows: TGTGCCAGCAGCTTAGCTTCACCCTCTGGAAACACCATATATTTT. This translates into CASSLASPSGNTIYF.

This chain joins TRBV10-2 and TRBJ1-5; D is perhaps TRBD1 (6 bases). CDR1 WSHSY and CDR2 SAAADI come from the germline V gene. Trimming took 9 bases from V and 3 from J, leaving 15 bases between them. This CDR3 contains 14 residues. The CDR3 nucleotides read TGCGCCAGTGCCCGGGGGCAGAACAATCAGCCCCAGCATTTT. Its translation is CASARGQNNQPQHF.

The chain joins TRBV5-1 to TRBJ2-3; 10 bases fit TRBD2. This CDR3 spans 15 amino acids. Trimming cost V 1 base and J 4 bases; bases outside gene matches: 3. The germline gives CDR1 SGHRS, CDR2 YFSETQ. The CDR3 reads CASSLLSGGSDTQYF. CDR3 in DNA: TGCGCCAGCAGCTTGCTTAGCGGGGGGTCAGATACGCAGTATTTT.

The V gene is TRBV5-5, the J gene TRBJ1-6; no clear D gene. This CDR3 is 15 amino acids long. CDR1 and CDR2 (germline): SGHKS, YYEKEE (reference sequence). Trimming left V 2 bases short and J 3 bases short, with 9 bases between. Written as DNA, the CDR3 is TGTGCCAGCAGCTTTGAGGTCCGCTATAATTCACCCCTCCACTTT. Encoded protein: CASSFEVRYNSPLHF.

This clone was seen just once. V and J are TRBV6-5 and TRBJ1-4; unclear D gene. This CDR3 has 15 amino acids. Germline V gene sequence: CDR1 MNHEY, CDR2 SVGAGI. V was pared by 8 bases and J by 4 bases, with 17 bases between. The CDR3 loop is CASGGFDPFNEKLFF. CDR3 DNA: TGTGCCAGCGGAGGTTTTGATCCGTTTAATGAAAAACTGTTTTTT.